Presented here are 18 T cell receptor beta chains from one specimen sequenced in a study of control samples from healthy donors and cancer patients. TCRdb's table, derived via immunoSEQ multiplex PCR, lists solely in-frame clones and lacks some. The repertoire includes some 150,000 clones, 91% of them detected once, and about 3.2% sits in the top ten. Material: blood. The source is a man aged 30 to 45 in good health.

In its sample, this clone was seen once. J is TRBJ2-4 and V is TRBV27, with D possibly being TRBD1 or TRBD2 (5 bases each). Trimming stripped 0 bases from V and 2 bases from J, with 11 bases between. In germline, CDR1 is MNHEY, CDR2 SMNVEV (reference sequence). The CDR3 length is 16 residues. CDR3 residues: CASSLSGETSKNIQYF. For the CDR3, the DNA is TGTGCCAGCAGTTTATCGGGGGAAACCTCCAAAAACATTCAGTACTTC.

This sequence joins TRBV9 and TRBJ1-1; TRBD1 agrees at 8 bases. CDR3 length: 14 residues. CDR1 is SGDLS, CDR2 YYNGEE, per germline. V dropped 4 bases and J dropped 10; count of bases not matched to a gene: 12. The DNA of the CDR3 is TGTGCCAGCAGCTCCAATCAGGCAGGGGGCGGAGCTTTCTTT. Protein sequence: CASSSNQAGGGAFF. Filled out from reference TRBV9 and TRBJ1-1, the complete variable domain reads DSGVTQTPKHLITATGQRVTLRCSPRSGDLSVYWYQQSLDQGLQFLIQYYNGEERAKGNILERFSAQQFPDLHSELNLSSLELGDSALYFCASSSNQAGGGAFFGQGTRLTVV.

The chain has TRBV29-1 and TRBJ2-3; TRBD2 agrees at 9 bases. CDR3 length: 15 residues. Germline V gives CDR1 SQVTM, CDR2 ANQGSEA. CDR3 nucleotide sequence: TGCAGTATTCATGGGGCGGGGGGGCACACAGATACGCAGTATTTT. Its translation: CSIHGAGGHTDTQYF.

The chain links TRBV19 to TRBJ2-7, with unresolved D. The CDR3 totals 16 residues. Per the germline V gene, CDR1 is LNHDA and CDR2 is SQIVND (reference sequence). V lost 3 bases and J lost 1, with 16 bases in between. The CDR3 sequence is CASSIFGTASSYEQYF. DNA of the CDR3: TGTGCCAGTAGTATCTTCGGAACTGCCAGTTCCTACGAGCAGTACTTC.

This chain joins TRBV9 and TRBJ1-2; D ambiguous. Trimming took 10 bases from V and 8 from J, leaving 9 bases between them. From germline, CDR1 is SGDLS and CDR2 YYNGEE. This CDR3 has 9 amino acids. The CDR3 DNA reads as TGTGCCGATGAATACGGCTACACCTTC. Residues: CADEYGYTF.

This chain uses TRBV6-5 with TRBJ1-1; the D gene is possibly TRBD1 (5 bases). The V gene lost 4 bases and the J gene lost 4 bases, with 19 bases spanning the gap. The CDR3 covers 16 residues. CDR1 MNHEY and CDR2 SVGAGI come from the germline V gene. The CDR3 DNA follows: TGTGCCAGCAGTTCTCCTGGACGGGGAAGGGGCACTGAAGCTTTCTTT. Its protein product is CASSSPGRGRGTEAFF.

Written as DNA, the CDR3 is TGTGCCAGCAGTCCCCGGGGCCTCAACTATGGCTACACCTTC. Translation gives CASSPRGLNYGYTF. V usage is TRBV27 and J usage is TRBJ1-2; TRBD1 is a possible D gene (5 bases). The germline V gene encodes CDR1 MNHEY and CDR2 SMNVEV (reference sequence). CDR3 length: 14 residues. The V and J ends lost 5 bases and 2 bases respectively, with 12 bases between them.

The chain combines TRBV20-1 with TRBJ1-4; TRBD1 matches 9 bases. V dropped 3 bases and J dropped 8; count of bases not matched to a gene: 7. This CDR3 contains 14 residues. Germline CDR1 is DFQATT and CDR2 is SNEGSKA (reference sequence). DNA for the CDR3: TGCAGTGCTAGTCCCGACAGGGGGGGCGAAAAACTGTTTTTT. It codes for CSASPDRGGEKLFF.

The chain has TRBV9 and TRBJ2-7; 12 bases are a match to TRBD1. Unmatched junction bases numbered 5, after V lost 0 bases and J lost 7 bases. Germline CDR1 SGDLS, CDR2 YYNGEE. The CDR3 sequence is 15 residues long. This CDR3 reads CASSVEGQGAEEQYF. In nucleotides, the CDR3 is TGTGCCAGCAGCGTAGAGGGACAGGGGGCTGAAGAGCAGTACTTC.

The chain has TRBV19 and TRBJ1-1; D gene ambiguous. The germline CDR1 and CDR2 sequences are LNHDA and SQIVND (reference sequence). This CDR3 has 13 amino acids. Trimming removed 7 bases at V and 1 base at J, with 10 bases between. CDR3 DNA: TGTGCCAGTATGAGTCTAACGAACACTGAAGCTTTCTTT. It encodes CASMSLTNTEAFF.

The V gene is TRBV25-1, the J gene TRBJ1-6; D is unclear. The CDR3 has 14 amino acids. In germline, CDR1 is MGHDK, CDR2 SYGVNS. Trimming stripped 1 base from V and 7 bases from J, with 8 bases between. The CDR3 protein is CASSELIGNSPLHF. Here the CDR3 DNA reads TGTGCCAGCAGTGAATTAATAGGGAATTCACCCCTCCACTTT.

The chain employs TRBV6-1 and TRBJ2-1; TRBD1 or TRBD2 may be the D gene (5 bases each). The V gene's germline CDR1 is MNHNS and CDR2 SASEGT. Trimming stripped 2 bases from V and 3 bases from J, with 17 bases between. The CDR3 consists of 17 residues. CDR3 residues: CASSERGVGLYYNEQFF. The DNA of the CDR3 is TGTGCCAGCAGTGAAAGAGGGGTAGGGCTGTACTACAATGAGCAGTTCTTC.

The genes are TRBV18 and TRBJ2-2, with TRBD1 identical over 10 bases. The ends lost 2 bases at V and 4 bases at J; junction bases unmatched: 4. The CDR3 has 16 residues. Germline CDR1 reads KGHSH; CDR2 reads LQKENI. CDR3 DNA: TGTGCCAGCTCACCAAAGACAGGGGGCGGCACCGGGGAGCTGTTTTTT. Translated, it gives CASSPKTGGGTGELFF.

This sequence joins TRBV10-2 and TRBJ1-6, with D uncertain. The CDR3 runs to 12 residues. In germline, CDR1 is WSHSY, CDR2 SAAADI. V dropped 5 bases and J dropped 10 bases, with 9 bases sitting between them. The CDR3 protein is CASSTRASPLHF. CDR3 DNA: TGCGCCAGCAGTACCCGGGCGTCACCCCTCCACTTT.

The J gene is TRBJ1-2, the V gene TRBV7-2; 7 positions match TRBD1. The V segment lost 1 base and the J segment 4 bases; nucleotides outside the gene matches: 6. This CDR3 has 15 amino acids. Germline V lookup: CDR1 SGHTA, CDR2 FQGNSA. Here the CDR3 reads CASSLDGDSGYGYTF. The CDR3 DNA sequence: TGTGCCAGCAGCTTAGATGGGGACAGCGGCTATGGCTACACCTTC.

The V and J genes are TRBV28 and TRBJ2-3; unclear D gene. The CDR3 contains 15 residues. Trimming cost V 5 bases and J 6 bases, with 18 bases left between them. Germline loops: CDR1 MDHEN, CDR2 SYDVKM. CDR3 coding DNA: TGTGCCAGCAGTGCGCCGGATCCCCTAGGGGATACGCAGTATTTT. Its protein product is CASSAPDPLGDTQYF.

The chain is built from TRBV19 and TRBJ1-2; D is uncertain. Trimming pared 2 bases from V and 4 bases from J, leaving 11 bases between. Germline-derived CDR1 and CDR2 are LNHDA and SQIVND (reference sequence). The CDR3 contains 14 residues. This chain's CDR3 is CASSIQRNPYGYTF. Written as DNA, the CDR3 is TGTGCCAGTAGTATACAGAGAAACCCCTATGGCTACACCTTC.

This CDR3 is CASSWWTDTDTQYF. DNA for the CDR3: TGTGCCAGCAGCTGGTGGACCGACACAGATACGCAGTATTTT. The rearrangement joins TRBV7-9 to TRBJ2-3; no clear D. Germline V gene lookup returns CDR1 SEHNR and CDR2 FQNEAQ (reference sequence). The CDR3 consists of 14 residues. V dropped 4 bases and J dropped 2 bases, with 10 bases sitting between them.